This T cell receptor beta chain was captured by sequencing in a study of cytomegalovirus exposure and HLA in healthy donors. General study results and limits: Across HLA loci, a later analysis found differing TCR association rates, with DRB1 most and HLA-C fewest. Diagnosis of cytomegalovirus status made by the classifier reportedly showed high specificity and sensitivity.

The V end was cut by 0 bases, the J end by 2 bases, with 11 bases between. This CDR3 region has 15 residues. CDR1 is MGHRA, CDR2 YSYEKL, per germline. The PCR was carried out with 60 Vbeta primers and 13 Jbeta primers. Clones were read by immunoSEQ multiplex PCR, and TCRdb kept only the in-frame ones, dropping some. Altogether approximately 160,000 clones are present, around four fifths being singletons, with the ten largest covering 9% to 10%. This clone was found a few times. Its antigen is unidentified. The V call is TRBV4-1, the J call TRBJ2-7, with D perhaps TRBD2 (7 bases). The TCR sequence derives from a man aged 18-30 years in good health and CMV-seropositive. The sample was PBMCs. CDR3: CASSQEWGGPYEQYF. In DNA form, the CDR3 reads TGCGCCAGCAGCCAAGAGTGGGGGGGGCCCTACGAGCAGTACTTC.